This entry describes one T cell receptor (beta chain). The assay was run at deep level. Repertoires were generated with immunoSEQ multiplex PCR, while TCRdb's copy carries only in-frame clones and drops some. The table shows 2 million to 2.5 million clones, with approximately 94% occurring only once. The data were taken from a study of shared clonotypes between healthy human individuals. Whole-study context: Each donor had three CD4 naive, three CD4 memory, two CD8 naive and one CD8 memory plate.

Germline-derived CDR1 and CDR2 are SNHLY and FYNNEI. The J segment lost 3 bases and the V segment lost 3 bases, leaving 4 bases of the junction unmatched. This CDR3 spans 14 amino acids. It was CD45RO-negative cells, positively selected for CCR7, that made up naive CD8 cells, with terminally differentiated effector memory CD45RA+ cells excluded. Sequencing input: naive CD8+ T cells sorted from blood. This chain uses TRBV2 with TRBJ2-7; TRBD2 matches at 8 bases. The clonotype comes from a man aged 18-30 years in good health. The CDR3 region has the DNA TGTGCCAGCAGTGACAGGGGACTAGGCTACGAGCAGTACTTC. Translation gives CASSDRGLGYEQYF.